Each of the 25 T cell receptor beta chains below was sequenced from the same sample in a study of metastatic and nonmetastatic thyroid tumors. Ahead of thyroid surgery, no patient had received treatment of any kind. Through MiXCR, TCRdb re-clonotyped the PCR reads. The data contain approximately 15,000 clones, about 22% of them singletons. Sequencing was performed on adjacent normal tissue. The receptors here all came from a female donor with papillary thyroid cancer or a benign thyroid nodule (not recorded which). Some clones in this sample may be carry-over from other donors' samples.

The chain joins TRBV16 to TRBJ1-2, with 8 bases identical to TRBD1. The CDR3 has 16 amino acids. The ends lost 4 bases at V and 3 bases at J; junction bases unmatched: 10. CDR1 and CDR2 from the germline V gene are KGHSY and FQNENV. Here the CDR3 DNA reads TGTGCCAGCAGCCCTGGGACAGGCAGCTCGGACTATGGCTACACCTTC. Amino acid sequence: CASSPGTGSSDYGYTF.

This clone was seen a few times. The chain joins TRBV2 to TRBJ1-6, with D possibly being TRBD1 (6 bases). V was cut by 7 bases and J by 7 bases, with 11 bases left in between. Germline V lookup: CDR1 SNHLY, CDR2 FYNNEI. The CDR3 totals 13 residues. The DNA of the CDR3 is TGTGCCAGCACGGGGGCTTTAAATTCACCCCTCCACTTT. Translation: CASTGALNSPLHF.

This clone was picked up one time. V is TRBV3-1 and J is TRBJ2-7, with 7 bases aligning to TRBD1. The CDR3 has 14 residues. CDR1 and CDR2 from the germline V gene are LGHDT and YNNKEL (reference sequence). Trimming at V came to 3 bases and at J to 6 bases, leaving 8 bases not matched to a gene. The CDR3 nucleotides read TGTGCCAGCAGCCAGCTACAGGGGATGGGCGAGCAGTACTTC. It yields the protein CASSQLQGMGEQYF.

The V and J genes are TRBV10-3 and TRBJ2-5; 14 bases are shared with TRBD2. The trim removed 4 bases at V and 5 bases at J, leaving 15 bases unmatched. Germline V gives CDR1 ENHRY, CDR2 SYGVKD. The CDR3 has 19 residues. The CDR3 is CAISGYLGRGLAGEETQYF. CDR3 nucleotide sequence: TGTGCCATCAGTGGATACCTAGGACGGGGACTAGCGGGAGAGGAGACCCAGTACTTC.

The DNA of the CDR3 is TGTGCCAGCAGTGAGTACACTGAAGCTTTCTTT. Amino acid sequence: CASSEYTEAFF. J is TRBJ1-1 and V is TRBV2, with no clear D. The V end was cut by 3 bases, the J end by 3 bases, with 2 bases between. The CDR3 contains 11 residues. Germline-derived CDR1 and CDR2 are SNHLY and FYNNEI.

This chain connects TRBV18 to TRBJ2-2; D is uncertain. The germline V gene has CDR1 KGHSH and CDR2 LQKENI. Trimming removed 2 bases at V and 0 bases at J, with 7 bases between. The CDR3 length is 15 residues. Here the CDR3 reads CASSPSRSNTGELFF. DNA of the CDR3: TGTGCCAGCTCACCATCCAGGTCGAACACCGGGGAGCTGTTTTTT.

A few counts support this clone. This chain uses TRBV19 with TRBJ1-1, with D maybe TRBD1 (6 bases). The V gene lost 2 bases and the J gene lost 2 bases, with 12 bases spanning the gap. Germline-derived CDR1 and CDR2 are LNHDA and SQIVND (reference sequence). The CDR3 has 15 residues. The DNA for the CDR3 is TGTGCCAGTAGTATAAGGGGGGCCCCTAACACTGAAGCTTTCTTT. Translating gives CASSIRGAPNTEAFF. Filled out from reference TRBV19 and TRBJ1-1, the complete variable domain reads DGGITQSPKYLFRKEGQNVTLSCEQNLNHDAMYWYRQDPGQGLRLIYYSQIVNDFQKGDIAEGYSVSREKKESFPLTVTSAQKNPTAFYLCASSIRGAPNTEAFFGQGTRLTVV.

This clone was found many times. The same CDR3 can be traced to other DNA sequences in this sample. The CDR3 spells CASSEGTGNTGELFF. The CDR3 nucleotides are TGTGCCAGCAGTGAGGGGACAGGGAACACCGGGGAGCTGTTTTTT. The chain employs TRBV6-1 and TRBJ2-2; TRBD1 agrees at 8 bases. CDR1 and CDR2 (germline): MNHNS, SASEGT. The CDR3 covers 15 residues. V shed 3 bases and J 1 base; nucleotides not matched to a gene: 1.

The chain recombines TRBV5-1 with TRBJ2-1; D gene uncertain. The germline V and J ends were trimmed by 4 bases and 5 bases, with 4 bases remaining between them. CDR1 is SGHRS and CDR2 is YFSETQ in the germline V gene. The CDR3 is 11 residues long. The DNA of the CDR3 is TGCGCCAGCAGCACGAACAATGAGCAGTTCTTC. Amino acids: CASSTNNEQFF. Together with reference TRBV5-1 and TRBJ2-1, the CDR3 gives the full variable domain: KAGVTQTPRYLIKTRGQQVTLSCSPISGHRSVSWYQQTPGQGLQFLFEYFSETQRNKGNFPGRFSGRQFSNSRSEMNVSTLELGDSALYLCASSTNNEQFFGPGTRLTVL.

On this clone itself: One junction end does not reproduce the germline sequence, and a read error may be involved. The J gene is TRBJ2-7, the V gene TRBV7-2, with D possibly matching TRBD2 (6 bases). The length of the CDR3 is 15 residues. CDR1 and CDR2 (germline): SGHTA, FQGNSA. The CDR3 reads CASSLSSGALYEQCF. The CDR3 DNA reads as TGTGCCAGCAGCTTGAGTAGCGGAGCGCTTTACGAGCAGTGCTTC.

A few counts support this clone. The chain links TRBV6-5 to TRBJ2-2, with a weak D call TRBD1 (5 bases). This CDR3 comprises 16 residues. The V end was cut by 4 bases, the J end by 0 bases, with 12 bases between. Looked up from germline, CDR1 is MNHEY and CDR2 is SVGAGI. CDR3 coding DNA: TGTGCCAGCAGTTCCCAGGGATGTGCGAACACCGGGGAGCTGTTTTTT. Translated: CASSSQGCANTGELFF.

The V and J genes are TRBV4-3 and TRBJ1-2; TRBD1 agrees at 8 bases. The CDR3 length is 15 residues. With 3 bases clipped from V and 6 bases from J, the junction kept 9 bases outside the gene matches. CDR1 and CDR2 from the germline V gene are LGHNA and YSLEER. Here the CDR3 DNA reads TGCGCCAGCAGCCAGCGACAGGGGCCTAGCCATGGCTACACCTTC. It translates to CASSQRQGPSHGYTF.

This rearrangement joins TRBV5-1 to TRBJ2-3, with a possible D match to TRBD2 (6 bases). Germline V gene sequence: CDR1 SGHRS, CDR2 YFSETQ. V gave up 2 bases and J gave up 1 base, with 14 bases separating them. The CDR3 covers 16 residues. The CDR3 DNA sequence: TGCGCCAGCAGCTTCGGACTATCCCTAGGCACAGATACGCAGTATTTT. Protein: CASSFGLSLGTDTQYF.

CDR3 amino acids: CASSLGLAGGAYNEQFF. The CDR3 DNA reads as TGTGCCAGCAGCTTAGGCTTAGCGGGAGGGGCCTACAATGAGCAGTTCTTC. The rearrangement joins TRBV7-2 to TRBJ2-1, with 11 positions matching TRBD2. The germline CDR1 and CDR2 sequences are SGHTA and FQGNSA. J was trimmed by 2 bases and V by 1 base; bases with no gene match: 4. There are 17 residues in the CDR3.

The chain uses TRBV10-3 and TRBJ2-1, with 7 bases that match TRBD2. The ends lost 0 bases at V and 10 bases at J; junction bases unmatched: 9. This CDR3 has 15 residues. CDR1 is ENHRY and CDR2 is SYGVKD in the germline V gene. The CDR3 DNA is TGTGCCATCAGTGAGTCGACGGGGGGTAATGGGGAGCAGTTCTTC. It codes for CAISESTGGNGEQFF.

The sample holds many counts of this clone. This sequence joins TRBV12-3 or TRBV12-4 and TRBJ1-2, with D hard to call. The CDR3 extends over 12 amino acids. The germline V and J ends were trimmed by 3 bases and 1 base, with 3 bases remaining between them. In nucleotides, the CDR3 is TGTGCCAGCAGTTTGAATAACTATGGCTACACCTTC. Translation: CASSLNNYGYTF.

V and J are TRBV5-1 and TRBJ2-7; weak D call: TRBD1 (5 bases). CDR3 length: 15 amino acids. V was pared by 4 bases and J by 3 bases, with 17 bases between. The germline CDR1 and CDR2 sequences are SGHRS and YFSETQ. The CDR3 region has the DNA TGCGCCAGCAGCCCGGTTCAGGGAAGAGACTACGAGCAGTACTTC. Its translation: CASSPVQGRDYEQYF.

This sequence joins TRBV5-1 and TRBJ2-1, with 8 bases aligning to TRBD2. The CDR3 has 15 amino acids. Per the germline V gene, CDR1 is SGHRS and CDR2 is YFSETQ. Trimming at V came to 4 bases and at J to 0 bases, leaving 3 bases not matched to a gene. CDR3 nucleotides: TGCGCCAGCAGCATTAGCGGGGTCTCCTACAATGAGCAGTTCTTC. This encodes CASSISGVSYNEQFF.

This clone was seen repeatedly, ten times or more. The chain has TRBV6-5 and TRBJ2-1; the D is unclear. This CDR3 comprises 14 residues. Germline CDR1 and CDR2: MNHEY and SVGAGI. Trimming pared 0 bases from V and 12 bases from J, leaving 15 bases between. This chain's CDR3 is CASSYSTAAVGQFF. CDR3 nucleotide sequence: TGTGCCAGCAGTTACTCGACCGCCGCGGTTGGGCAGTTCTTC.

The sample holds a few counts of this clone. Sequence at one end of the junction differs from germline and may be a read error. The DNA of the CDR3 is TGTGCCAGCGTTGTGTCGGAGAACACTGAAGCTTTTTTT. This codes for CASVVSENTEAFF. The chain is built from TRBV19 and TRBJ1-1; D unclear. CDR1 is LNHDA, CDR2 SQIVND, per germline (reference sequence). This CDR3 region has 13 residues.

The gene calls are TRBV2 and TRBJ1-2; D may be TRBD1 (5 bases). Germline CDR1 is SNHLY and CDR2 is FYNNEI. The CDR3 consists of 13 residues. CDR3 coding DNA: TGTGCTCTAAAGGAGGGGATAGGGTATGGCTACACCTTC. As protein: CALKEGIGYGYTF.

The V gene is TRBV6-1, the J gene TRBJ2-1, with 10 bases that match TRBD2. Germline loops: CDR1 MNHNS, CDR2 SASEGT. With V trimmed by 5 bases and J by 4 bases, 5 bases remained unmatched. CDR3 size: 15 residues. The CDR3 bases are TGTGCCAGCAGTCCCTCAGCGGGAGGGTACAATGAGCAGTTCTTC. Encoded protein: CASSPSAGGYNEQFF.

The chain couples TRBV6-1 to TRBJ2-1; possible D gene TRBD1, 5 bases. The CDR3 runs 15 residues. V shed 1 base and J shed 5 bases, with 12 bases lying between them. Germline lookup yields CDR1 MNHNS and CDR2 SASEGT. The CDR3 DNA follows: TGTGCCAGCAGTGAAGGTAGGGGCTCGGACAATGAGCAGTTCTTC. It encodes CASSEGRGSDNEQFF.

The genes are TRBV6-2 or TRBV6-3 and TRBJ1-2; 8 bases align to TRBD1. The germline V gene has CDR1 MNHEY and CDR2 SVGEGT. With 10 bases clipped from V and 7 bases from J, the junction kept 8 bases outside the gene matches. The CDR3 is made up of 12 amino acids. The CDR3 region has the DNA TGTGCCACCGGGACAGGAGGGCGTGGCTACACCTTC. Amino acids: CATGTGGRGYTF.

At least ten counts were recorded for this clone. The genes are TRBV14 and TRBJ1-3; no reliable D call. With 1 base removed from V and 2 bases from J, the gap between germline ends came to 12 bases. Germline CDR1 reads SGHDN; CDR2 reads FVKESK. The CDR3 contains 16 residues. CDR3 sequence (DNA): TGTGCCAGCAGCCAAGGCATAGCGAATCCTGGAAACACCATATATTTT. Translated: CASSQGIANPGNTIYF.